This entry lists 15 T cell receptor beta chains sequenced from one sample in a study of Graves' ophthalmopathy and Graves' hyperthyroidism (dated by TCRdb to the late 2010s). The sequencer listed for this sample is Illumina HiSeq 2000. For repertoire sequencing, TCR beta CDR3 regions were amplified from RNA transcripts. HTBI primers and the Qiagen OneStep RT-PCR kit were used in a first-round RT-PCR, which was followed by a second-round multiplex PCR, size selection and purification. TCRdb trimmed public reads at Q25 via fastp, called clones via MiXCR and kept in-frame beta chains. Rows matching on CDR3 protein sequence are summarized as one entry with the most common DNA and genes. The table for this sample lists about 480,000 distinct CDR3 sequences; 13% to 15% of them were counted only once. Of the sample, over 7.5% falls within the top ten clones. What was sequenced was blood. The origin of the receptors is a woman in her 30s with Graves' ophthalmopathy. Donor details come from another sample of the same person, matched by shared clones.

To note about this clonotype: A read error may explain this, as a much larger clone is one base away. This rearrangement joins TRBV2 to TRBJ2-7, with D perhaps TRBD2 (5 bases). The CDR3 contains 16 residues. Trimming removed 3 bases from V and 5 bases from J, with 20 bases in between. CDR1 and CDR2 (germline): SNHLY, FYNNEI. The CDR3 region is CASSEDLWLAADEQYF. CDR3 DNA: TGTGCCAGCAGTGAGGATCTATGGCTAGCAGCCGACGAGCAGTACTTC.

This clonotype occurred a few times. The chain recombines TRBV12-3 or TRBV12-4 with TRBJ2-2, with TRBD2 identical over 13 bases. This CDR3 comprises 17 residues. Trimming cost V 6 bases and J 4 bases; bases outside gene matches: 8. DNA for the CDR3: TGTGCCAGCAGCCCCGGACTAGCGGGAGCCCCCACCGGGGAGCTGTTTTTT. It is translated as CASSPGLAGAPTGELFF.

The chain joins TRBV13 to TRBJ1-2, with D maybe TRBD1 (6 bases). Germline values: CDR1 PRHDT, CDR2 FYEKMQ (reference sequence). This CDR3 is 14 amino acids long. V lost 5 bases and J lost 6, with 16 bases in between. CDR3 in amino acids: CASSAPGHPDGYTF. The CDR3 DNA follows: TGTGCCAGCAGCGCTCCGGGACACCCGGATGGCTACACCTTC.

This clonotype was detected many times. The chain recombines TRBV15 with TRBJ2-7, with TRBD1 identical over 7 bases. There are 10 residues in the CDR3. Germline V lookup: CDR1 LNHNV, CDR2 YYDKDF (reference sequence). V shed 5 bases, J shed 12 bases, and the junction held 4 bases outside the gene matches. CDR3 region: CATSPRTGYF. The CDR3 DNA is TGTGCCACCAGCCCCCGGACAGGGTACTTC.

Concerning this clonotype: Just one base apart from a much larger clone, this may be a read error. The chain has TRBV27 and TRBJ2-5; D is possibly TRBD2 (6 bases). Germline loops: CDR1 MNHEY, CDR2 SMNVEV (reference sequence). This CDR3 is built from 14 residues. The CDR3 DNA reads TGTGCCAGCAGTCTCGCGGGGTCCGGGGAGACCAAGTACTTC. Its protein is CASSLAGSGETKYF.

This clonotype has a count of ten or more. The V gene is TRBV27, the J gene TRBJ1-2; D might be TRBD1 (5 bases). CDR3 size: 14 residues. Germline loops: CDR1 MNHEY, CDR2 SMNVEV (reference sequence). V was trimmed by 1 base and J by 7 bases, leaving 13 bases between them. The CDR3 nucleotides are TGTGCCAGCAGTTTATTCCCGGGTCAGGGTGGCTACACCTTC. It specifies CASSLFPGQGGYTF.

Ten or more counts support this clonotype. The rearrangement joins TRBV6-5 to TRBJ1-1, with TRBD1 as a possible D gene (5 bases). This CDR3 contains 15 residues. CDR1 and CDR2 from the germline V gene are MNHEY and SVGAGI. Trimming took 2 bases from V and 0 from J, leaving 10 bases between them. The CDR3 DNA follows: TGTGCCAGCAGTTACAGGGACCGCATGAACACTGAAGCTTTCTTT. Translated: CASSYRDRMNTEAFF.

This clonotype was recorded many times. This chain connects TRBV5-1 to TRBJ1-1, with D perhaps matching TRBD1 (6 bases). Germline CDR1 reads SGHRS; CDR2 reads YFSETQ. The CDR3 spans 14 residues. The ends were cut back, 3 bases at V and 4 bases at J, with 13 bases in the middle. The DNA of the CDR3 is TGCGCCAGCAGCTCGACAGGTGGTACCACTGAAGCTTTCTTT. It translates to CASSSTGGTTEAFF.

This clonotype was found many times. The chain couples TRBV10-3 to TRBJ2-2; tentatively, D is TRBD1 or TRBD2 (5 bases each). Per the germline V gene, CDR1 is ENHRY and CDR2 is SYGVKD. V was pared by 4 bases and J by 3 bases, with 9 bases between. This CDR3 is 14 amino acids long. This CDR3 reads CAISGGGDTGELFF. In DNA form, the CDR3 reads TGTGCCATCAGTGGTGGGGGTGACACCGGGGAGCTGTTTTTT.

At least ten counts were recorded for this clonotype. The chain recombines TRBV12-3 or TRBV12-4 with TRBJ2-5; 9 positions agree with TRBD1. The length of the CDR3 is 15 residues. The junction had 7 bases not matched to a gene; V was cut back by 6 bases and J by 2 bases. CDR3 sequence: CASRWTGARQETQYF. As DNA, the CDR3 is TGTGCCAGCAGGTGGACAGGGGCTAGGCAAGAGACCCAGTACTTC.

This clonotype was recorded at least ten times. This rearrangement joins TRBV6-1 to TRBJ2-7; D is possibly TRBD1 or TRBD2 (6 bases each). Germline V CDR1 and CDR2: MNHNS, SASEGT. Trimming cost V 6 bases and J 1 base, with 13 bases left between them. The CDR3 is 14 amino acids. The CDR3 here is CASRQRGESYEQYF. The CDR3 coding sequence is TGTGCCAGCAGACAGAGGGGGGAGTCCTACGAGCAGTACTTC.

This clonotype was seen many times. The V gene is TRBV11-2, the J gene TRBJ2-7; D tentatively reads TRBD1 or TRBD2 (6 bases each). The CDR3 extends over 16 amino acids. CDR1 is SGHAT, CDR2 FQNNGV, per germline. V was pared by 2 bases and J by 4 bases, with 18 bases between. The CDR3 coding sequence is TGTGCCAGCAGCTTAAATATGGGGGGCCGGCCTTACGAGCAGTACTTC. Encoded protein: CASSLNMGGRPYEQYF. Complete variable domain (other parts from reference TRBV11-2 and TRBJ2-7): EAGVAQSPRYKIIEKRQSVAFWCNPISGHATLYWYQQILGQGPKLLIQFQNNGVVDDSQLPKDRFSAERLKGVDSTLKIQPAKLEDSAVYLCASSLNMGGRPYEQYFGPGTRLTVT.

By sample share, this clonotype is medium-sized. CDR3 sequence (DNA): TGCAGTGCTAGAGTTCCAGGGTTGGTGACTGAAGCTTTCTTT. It yields the protein CSARVPGLVTEAFF. This sequence joins TRBV20-1 and TRBJ1-1; D is perhaps TRBD1 (5 bases). Germline V CDR1 and CDR2: DFQATT, SNEGSKA (reference sequence). CDR3 length equals 14 residues. The V end was cut by 1 base, the J end by 5 bases, with 14 bases between.

This clonotype was detected ten times or more. The chain recombines TRBV7-8 with TRBJ2-6; unclear D gene. CDR1 is SGHVS, CDR2 FQNEAQ, per germline. The V gene lost 4 bases and the J gene lost 4 bases, with 14 bases spanning the gap. There are 16 residues in the CDR3. DNA for the CDR3: TGTGCCAGCAGCTCCACCCCCGAAGGGGGGGCCAACGTCCTGACTTTC. Translated: CASSSTPEGGANVLTF.

V gene TRBV28 combines with J gene TRBJ2-5; 13 nucleotides align to TRBD2. The CDR3 is 20 residues long. The ends lost 3 bases at V and 2 bases at J; junction bases unmatched: 15. Germline V gene data show CDR1 as MDHEN and CDR2 as SYDVKM. The CDR3, as DNA: TGTGCCAGCAGTTTCTACAGCCAATCTGGGACTAGCGGGGCACAAGAGACCCAGTACTTC. Its translation is CASSFYSQSGTSGAQETQYF.